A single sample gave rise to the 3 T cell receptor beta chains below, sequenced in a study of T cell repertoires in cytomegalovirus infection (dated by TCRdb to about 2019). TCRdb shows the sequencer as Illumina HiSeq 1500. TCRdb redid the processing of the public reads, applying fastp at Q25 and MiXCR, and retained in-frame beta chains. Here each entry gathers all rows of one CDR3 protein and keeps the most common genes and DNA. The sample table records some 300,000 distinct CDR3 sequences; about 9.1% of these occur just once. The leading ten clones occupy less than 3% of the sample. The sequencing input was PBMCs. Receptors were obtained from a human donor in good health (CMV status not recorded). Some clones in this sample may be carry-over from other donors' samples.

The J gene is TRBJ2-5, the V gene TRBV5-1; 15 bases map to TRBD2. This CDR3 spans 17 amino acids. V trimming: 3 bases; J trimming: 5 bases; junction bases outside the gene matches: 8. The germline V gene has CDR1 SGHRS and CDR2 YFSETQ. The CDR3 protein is CASSSGTSGGKSETQYF. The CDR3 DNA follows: TGCGCCAGCAGCTCAGGGACTAGCGGGGGGAAATCGGAGACCCAGTACTTC.

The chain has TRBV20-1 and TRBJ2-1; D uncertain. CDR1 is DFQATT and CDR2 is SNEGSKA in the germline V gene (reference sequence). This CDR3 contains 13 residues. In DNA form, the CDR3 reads TGCAGGCTTGGCCCGTCCTCGGTCAATGAGCAGTTCTTC. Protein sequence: CRLGPSSVNEQFF.

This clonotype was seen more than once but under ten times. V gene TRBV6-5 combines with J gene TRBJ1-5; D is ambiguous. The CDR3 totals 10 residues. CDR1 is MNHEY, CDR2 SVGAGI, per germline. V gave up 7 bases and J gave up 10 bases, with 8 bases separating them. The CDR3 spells CASNRQPQHF. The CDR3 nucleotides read TGTGCCAGCAACCGTCAACCCCAGCATTTT.